The T cell receptor beta chain under discussion was sequenced for a study of persistence of HIV-infected CD4 T cells. Across the whole study: Donors had been on suppressive ART for a median of roughly eight years. General study points: Antigen-responding cells were enriched for degenerate expanded CDR3beta sequences. Compared with CD3/CD28-stimulated cells, CMV- and Gag-responding cells showed lower TCRbeta richness.

Anti-CD3/anti-CD28 beads served as a nonspecific positive control stimulus. Sorting selected CD4+ T cells upregulating both CD40 ligand and CD69. This was the immunoSEQ version 4 assay in survey mode. Genomic DNA was diluted to 10 ng/uL, up to roughly 1 ug per sample. Using immunoSEQ multiplex PCR, the repertoire was profiled, and TCRdb retains in-frame clones only, with some absent. The table includes roughly 43,000 clones, more than 70% detected once. This clone was detected once. The antigen is undetermined. The TCR originated in an adult man with HIV who was CMV-seropositive. The sequenced sample was CD4+ T cells sorted from PBMCs after approximately 19-hour stimulation, obtained from a patient who received antiretroviral therapy.

The DNA for the CDR3 is TGTGCCAGCAGTTACTCGAACAGGGGGCTGAGAGAGCAGTACTTC. This codes for CASSYSNRGLREQYF. V is TRBV6-5 and J is TRBJ2-7; 9 bases are shared with TRBD1. Germline V gives CDR1 MNHEY, CDR2 SVGAGI. The CDR3 covers 15 residues. The trim removed 0 bases at V and 7 bases at J, leaving 7 bases unmatched.